The clone carrying this TCR beta chain has ten or more counts. Documented time point: newly diagnosed GD, antithyroid drugs for less than 3 months. The TCR library used RNA extracted from PBMCs. Diagnoses of Graves' disease were made by American Thyroid Association guidelines. The record originates from a study of regulatory T cells in long-lasting Graves disease. J gave up 7 bases and V 3 bases, and 8 bases lay outside the gene matches. Looked up from germline, CDR1 is DFQATT and CDR2 is SNEGSKA (reference sequence). The CDR3 runs 15 residues. Combining iRepertoire HTBI primers with Arm-PCR of CDR3 regions, the authors built TCR beta libraries. TCRdb re-called the multiplex PCR reads through MiXCR, storing one row per CDR3 protein. Among over 500,000 distinct CDR3 sequences listed, more than 15% were seen once. These sequences were also reported in another study, on T cells in Graves' hyperthyroidism and ophthalmopathy. That study adds: A first-round RT-PCR of the TCR CDR3 used the HTBI primer set. Ophthalmopathy onset followed model prediction by a median approximately six months.

The clonotype originates from a man in his late teens or twenties with Graves disease. The sample here was peripheral blood mononuclear cells (PBMCs), taken at new diagnosis, from a patient treated with antithyroid drugs. The genes are TRBV20-1 and TRBJ2-1, with 11 bases lining up with TRBD2. The CDR3 protein is CSARGLAEAANEQFF. CDR3 coding DNA: TGCAGTGCTAGGGGACTAGCGGAGGCGGCGAATGAGCAGTTCTTC.